This is a list of T cell receptor beta chains from one sample in a study of blood T cell repertoires in COVID-19. Measured with immunoSEQ multiplex PCR; TCRdb has only the in-frame clones, and not every one. The repertoire holds about 81,000 clones, more than 75% seen once, with over 9.5% in the top ten. Sequences were obtained from peripheral blood. These TCRs come from a man in his 60s with acute or convalescent COVID-19. Both conserved end residues are part of each CDR3.

V,J,CDR3
TRBV3-1/TRBV3-2,TRBJ2-7,CASSYRSGNEQYF
TRBV5-6,TRBJ1-3,CASSGDREISGNTIYF
TRBV29-1,TRBJ2-7,CSFGPCDRSSYEQYF
TRBV11-3,TRBJ1-2,CASSLLGGYGYTF
TRBV3-1/TRBV3-2,TRBJ1-2,CASSAQGQGDGYTF
TRBV15,TRBJ1-6,CATSREGTGQGSPLHF
TRBV28,TRBJ1-1,CASSPGGAAGPEAFF
TRBV21-1,TRBJ1-4,CASSSAGTGSEKLFF
TRBV18,TRBJ2-1,CASSPNRGQGEQFF
TRBV2,TRBJ2-6,CASSPFSGANVLTF
TRBV5-1,TRBJ2-2,CASSRDSTGELFF
TRBV7-2,TRBJ1-3,CASSEQMNTIYF
TRBV5-4,TRBJ2-7,CASSDPQGNLFPYEQYF
TRBV7-2,TRBJ1-5,CASSSTGGNQPQHF
TRBV18,TRBJ2-5,CASSLGLDQETQYF
TRBV6-2/TRBV6-3,TRBJ2-7,CASSYRGPYEQYF
TRBV9,TRBJ1-2,CASSRDSNYGYTF
TRBV7-8,TRBJ1-6,CASSGSRAGDGSPLHF
TRBV5-1,TRBJ2-2,CASTGEGAGELFF
TRBV27,TRBJ2-7,CARGTGGYEQYF
TRBV5-1,TRBJ1-4,CASSLDRIRLFF
TRBV6-5,TRBJ2-3,CASSSGYGTDTQYF
TRBV12-3/TRBV12-4,TRBJ2-3,CASRPTGGDTQYF
TRBV7-2,TRBJ2-1,CASSLDRAEQFF
TRBV3-1/TRBV3-2,TRBJ2-7,CASSQGQGSYEQYF
TRBV18,TRBJ1-1,CASSPPARTEAFF
TRBV2,TRBJ1-2,CASSGGPNRVGYGYTF
TRBV5-1,TRBJ2-2,CASSLDARQRTNTGELFF
TRBV7-2,TRBJ1-2,CASTLPGTLRDTF
TRBV10-3,TRBJ2-1,CAINPGQGSCNEQFF
TRBV28,TRBJ1-6,CASSSRDRDSPLHF
TRBV7-2,TRBJ2-7,CASSFPGGRYEQYF
TRBV11-2,TRBJ1-2,CASSPFGQFFSYGYTF
TRBV11-2,TRBJ2-1,CASSLDRGNRVVNEQFF
TRBV15,TRBJ1-6,CATSRAGIVNSPLHF
TRBV11-3,TRBJ2-4,CASNPQEGSRKNIQYF
TRBV4-3,TRBJ1-3,CASSHPGGDRSFGNTIYF
TRBV6-5,TRBJ2-2,CATHMSGGHGELFF
TRBV5-5,TRBJ2-3,CASSLELDTQYF
TRBV2,TRBJ2-3,CASRPWTSGTDTQYF
TRBV5-4,TRBJ2-3,CASSTEGQRTDTQYF
TRBV2,TRBJ2-5,CASIRDSRETQYF
TRBV12-5,TRBJ2-7,CASGLRLDGTYEQYF
TRBV6-5,TRBJ1-2,CASRGGPGYGYTF
TRBV3-1/TRBV3-2,TRBJ1-1,CASSQFYSTNTEAFF
TRBV4-2,TRBJ2-3,CASSQDRSQSVTQYF
TRBV20-1,TRBJ2-5,CSASPQSETQYF
TRBV5-8,TRBJ2-3,CASSPSGGTDTQYF
TRBV28,TRBJ1-1,CASSLGGANTEAFF
TRBV6-5,TRBJ1-1,CASIGDTEAFF
TRBV5-1,TRBJ2-2,CASSPGLANTGELFF
TRBV29-1,TRBJ2-7,CSVARAYEQYF
TRBV2,TRBJ1-1,CASRVDRAGTEAFF
TRBV7-9,TRBJ2-3,CASGRTGGSTDTQYF
TRBV12-3/TRBV12-4,TRBJ2-5,CASSLNRVETQYF